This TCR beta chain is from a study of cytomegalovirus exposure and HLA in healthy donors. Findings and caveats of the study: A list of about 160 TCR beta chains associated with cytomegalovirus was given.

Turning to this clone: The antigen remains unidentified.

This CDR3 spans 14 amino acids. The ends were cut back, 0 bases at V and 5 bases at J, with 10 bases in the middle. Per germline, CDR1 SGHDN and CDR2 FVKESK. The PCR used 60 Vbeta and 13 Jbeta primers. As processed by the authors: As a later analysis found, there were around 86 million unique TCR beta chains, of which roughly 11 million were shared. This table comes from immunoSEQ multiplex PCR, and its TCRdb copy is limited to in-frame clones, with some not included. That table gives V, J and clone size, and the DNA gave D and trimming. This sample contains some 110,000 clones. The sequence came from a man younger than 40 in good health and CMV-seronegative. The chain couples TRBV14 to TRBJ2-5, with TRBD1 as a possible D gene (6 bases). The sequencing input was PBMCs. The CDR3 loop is CASSQEDRWETQYF. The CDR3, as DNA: TGTGCCAGCAGCCAAGAAGACAGGTGGGAGACCCAGTACTTC.